This T cell receptor beta chain was sequenced during a study of T cells in Graves' hyperthyroidism and ophthalmopathy. Trimming cost V 6 bases and J 0 bases, with 14 bases left between them. This CDR3 contains 15 residues. Germline V lookup: CDR1 ENHRY, CDR2 SYGVKD. Amplified TCR beta CDR3 regions derived from RNA transcripts. The primer set for the first-round RT-PCR of the TCR CDR3 was HTBI. Each CDR3 protein is one row after TCRdb ran MiXCR on the multiplex PCR reads. The profile shows some 340,000 distinct CDR3 sequences, roughly an eighth of them singletons. The sample taken for sequencing was blood. The chain employs TRBV10-3 and TRBJ1-1; the D gene is possibly TRBD1 (5 bases). The clonotype was recovered from a woman aged 40 to 55 with Graves' ophthalmopathy. The CDR3 sequence: CAISPTDSLNTEAFF. CDR3 nucleotide sequence: TGTGCCATCAGCCCCACCGACAGTCTGAACACTGAAGCTTTCTTT.